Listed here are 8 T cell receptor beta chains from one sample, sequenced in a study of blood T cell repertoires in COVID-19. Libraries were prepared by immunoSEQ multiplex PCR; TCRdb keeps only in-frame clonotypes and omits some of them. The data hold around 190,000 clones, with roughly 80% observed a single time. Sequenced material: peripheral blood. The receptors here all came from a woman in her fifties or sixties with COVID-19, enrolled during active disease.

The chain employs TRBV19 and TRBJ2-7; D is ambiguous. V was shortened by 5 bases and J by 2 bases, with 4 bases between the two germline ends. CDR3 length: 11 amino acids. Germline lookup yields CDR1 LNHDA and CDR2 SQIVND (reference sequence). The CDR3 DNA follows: TGTGCCAGTAGTTCGGCCTACGAGCAGTACGTC. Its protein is CASSSAYEQYV.

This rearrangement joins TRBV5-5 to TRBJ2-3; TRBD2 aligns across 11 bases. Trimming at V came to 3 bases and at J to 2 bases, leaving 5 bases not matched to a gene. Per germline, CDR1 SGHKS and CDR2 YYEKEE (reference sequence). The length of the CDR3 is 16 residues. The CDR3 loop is CASSSLAGGTTDTQYF. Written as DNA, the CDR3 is TGTGCCAGCAGCTCCTTAGCGGGAGGGACCACAGATACGCAGTATTTT.

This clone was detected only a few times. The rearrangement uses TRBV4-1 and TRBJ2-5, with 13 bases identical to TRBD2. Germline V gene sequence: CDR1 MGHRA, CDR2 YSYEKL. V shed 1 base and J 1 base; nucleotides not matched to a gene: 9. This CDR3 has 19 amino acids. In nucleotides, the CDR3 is TGCGCCAGCAGCCAAGGGGGGGTTACTAGCGGGAGGGCCCAAGAGACCCAGTACTTC. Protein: CASSQGGVTSGRAQETQYF.

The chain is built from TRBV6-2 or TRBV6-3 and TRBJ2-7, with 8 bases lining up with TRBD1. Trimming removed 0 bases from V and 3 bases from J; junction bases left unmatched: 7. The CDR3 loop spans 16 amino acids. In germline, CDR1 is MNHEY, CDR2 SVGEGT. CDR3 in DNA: TGTGCCAGCAGTTACTCCTCCCAGGGGGCGAGCTACGAGCAGTACTTC. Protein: CASSYSSQGASYEQYF.

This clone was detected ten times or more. The CDR3 coding sequence is TGTGCCAGCCTAGGGGCAGGGGAAACTGGAAACACCATATATTTT. Its translation: CASLGAGETGNTIYF. This chain links TRBV28 with TRBJ1-3; tentative D call: TRBD1 (6 bases). Germline V gene data show CDR1 as MDHEN and CDR2 as SYDVKM. V was cut by 8 bases and J by 2 bases, with 16 bases left in between. CDR3 length: 15 amino acids. Variable domain in full (rest from reference TRBV28 and TRBJ1-3): DVKVTQSSRYLVKRTGEKVFLECVQDMDHENMFWYRQDPGLGLRLIYFSYDVKMKEKGDIPEGYSVSREKKERFSLILESASTNQTSMYLCASLGAGETGNTIYFGEGSWLTVV.

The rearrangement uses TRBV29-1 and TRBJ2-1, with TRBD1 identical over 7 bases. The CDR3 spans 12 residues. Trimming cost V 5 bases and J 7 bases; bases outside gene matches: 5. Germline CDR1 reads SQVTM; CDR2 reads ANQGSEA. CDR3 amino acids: CSVQGVSNEQFF. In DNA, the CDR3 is TGCAGCGTTCAGGGGGTCTCAAATGAGCAGTTCTTC.

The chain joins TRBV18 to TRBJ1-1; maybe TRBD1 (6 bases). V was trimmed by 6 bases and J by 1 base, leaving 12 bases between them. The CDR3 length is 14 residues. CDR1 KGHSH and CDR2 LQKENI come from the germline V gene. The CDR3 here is CASSRGRGNTEAFF. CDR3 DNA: TGTGCCAGCTCCCGGGGCAGGGGGAACACTGAAGCTTTCTTT.

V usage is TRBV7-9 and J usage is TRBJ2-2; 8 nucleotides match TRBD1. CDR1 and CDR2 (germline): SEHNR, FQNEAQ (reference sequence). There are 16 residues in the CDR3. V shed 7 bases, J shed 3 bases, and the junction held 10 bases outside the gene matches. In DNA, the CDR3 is TGTGCCAGCACCAAAGGGCCAGGGGGCGACACCGGGGAGCTGTTTTTT. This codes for CASTKGPGGDTGELFF.